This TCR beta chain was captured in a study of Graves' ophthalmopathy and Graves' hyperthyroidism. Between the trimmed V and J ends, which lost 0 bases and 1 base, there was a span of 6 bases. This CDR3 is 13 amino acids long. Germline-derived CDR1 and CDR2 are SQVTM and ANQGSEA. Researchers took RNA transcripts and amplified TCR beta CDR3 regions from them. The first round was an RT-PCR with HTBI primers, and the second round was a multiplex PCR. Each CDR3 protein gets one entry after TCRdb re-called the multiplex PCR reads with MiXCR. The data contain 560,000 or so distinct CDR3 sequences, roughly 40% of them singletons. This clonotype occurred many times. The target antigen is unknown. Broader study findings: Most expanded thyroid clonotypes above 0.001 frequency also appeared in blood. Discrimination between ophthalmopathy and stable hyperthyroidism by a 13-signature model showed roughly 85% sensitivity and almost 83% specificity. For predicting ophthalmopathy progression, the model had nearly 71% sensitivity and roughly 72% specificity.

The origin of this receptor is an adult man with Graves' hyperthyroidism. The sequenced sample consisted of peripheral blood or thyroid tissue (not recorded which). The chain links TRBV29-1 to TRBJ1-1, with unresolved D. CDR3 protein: CSVEDGQNTEAFF. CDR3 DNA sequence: TGCAGCGTTGAAGATGGGCAGAACACTGAAGCTTTCTTT.